This T cell receptor beta chain was documented in a study of T cell repertoires in cytomegalovirus infection. In the study overall: Both a matching HLA type and CMV infection were indicated by public TCR beta signatures. Study findings and constraints: It was HLA-C-restricted CMV-specific TCR beta clonotypes that dominated the response ex vivo. Cumulative frequency (of public TCR beta family members) identified carriers of CMV plus the relevant HLA.

This clonotype came up many times. Antigen: not known. TCRdb reprocessed the reads via MiXCR and lists one record per CDR3 protein. The sample holds approximately 180,000 distinct CDR3 sequences, about 20% seen once. Trimming cost V 3 bases and J 0 bases, with 10 bases left between them. CDR1 is SGHTA and CDR2 is FQGNSA in the germline V gene. CDR3 size: 15 residues. The receptor comes from a human donor in good health (CMV status not recorded). Some clones in this sample may be carry-over from other donors' samples. Sequencing was performed on PBMCs. This chain uses TRBV7-2 with TRBJ2-3; D gene uncertain. The CDR3 nucleotides are TGTGCCAGCAGCTTCGACTTTGCTAGCACAGATACGCAGTATTTT. Protein sequence: CASSFDFASTDTQYF.